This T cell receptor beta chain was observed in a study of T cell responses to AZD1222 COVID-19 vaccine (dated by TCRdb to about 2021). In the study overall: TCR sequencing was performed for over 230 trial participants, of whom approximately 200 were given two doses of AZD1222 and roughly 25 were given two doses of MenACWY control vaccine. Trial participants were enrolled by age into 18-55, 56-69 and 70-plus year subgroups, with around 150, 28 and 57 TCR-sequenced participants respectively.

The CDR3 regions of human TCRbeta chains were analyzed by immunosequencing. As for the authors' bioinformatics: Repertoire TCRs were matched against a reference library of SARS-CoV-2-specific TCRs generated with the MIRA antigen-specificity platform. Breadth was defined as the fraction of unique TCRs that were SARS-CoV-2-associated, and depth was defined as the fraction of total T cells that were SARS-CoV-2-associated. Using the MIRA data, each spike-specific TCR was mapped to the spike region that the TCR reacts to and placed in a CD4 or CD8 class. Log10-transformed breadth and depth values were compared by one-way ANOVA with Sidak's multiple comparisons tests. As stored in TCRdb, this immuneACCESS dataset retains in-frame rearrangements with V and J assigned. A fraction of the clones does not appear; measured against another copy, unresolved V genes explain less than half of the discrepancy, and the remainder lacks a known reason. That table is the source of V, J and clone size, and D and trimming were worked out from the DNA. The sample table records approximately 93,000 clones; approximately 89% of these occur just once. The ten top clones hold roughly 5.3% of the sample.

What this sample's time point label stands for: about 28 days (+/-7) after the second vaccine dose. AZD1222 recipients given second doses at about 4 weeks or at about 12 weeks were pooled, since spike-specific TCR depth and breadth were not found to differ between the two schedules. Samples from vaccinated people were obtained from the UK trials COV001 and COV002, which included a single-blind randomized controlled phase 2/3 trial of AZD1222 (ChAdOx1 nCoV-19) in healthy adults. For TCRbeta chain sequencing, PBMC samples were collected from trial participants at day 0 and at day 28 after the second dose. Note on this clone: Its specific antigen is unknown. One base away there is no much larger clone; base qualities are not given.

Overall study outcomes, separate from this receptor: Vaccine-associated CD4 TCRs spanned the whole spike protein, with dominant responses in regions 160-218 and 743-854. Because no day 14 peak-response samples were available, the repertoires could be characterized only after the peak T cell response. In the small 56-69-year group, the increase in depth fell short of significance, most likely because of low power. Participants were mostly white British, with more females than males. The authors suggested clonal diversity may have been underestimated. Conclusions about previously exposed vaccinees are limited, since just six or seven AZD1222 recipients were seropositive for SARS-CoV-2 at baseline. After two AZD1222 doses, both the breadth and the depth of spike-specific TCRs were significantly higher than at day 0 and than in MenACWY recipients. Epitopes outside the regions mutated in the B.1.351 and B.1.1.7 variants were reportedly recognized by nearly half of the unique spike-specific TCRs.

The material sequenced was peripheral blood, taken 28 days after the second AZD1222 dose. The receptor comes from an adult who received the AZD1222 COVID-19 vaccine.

The encoded CDR3 is CASREGGQKPQHF. The nucleotides read TGTGCCAGCAGGGAGGGGGGGCAAAAGCCCCAGCATTTT. The chain uses TRBV6-5 and TRBJ1-5; TRBD1 is perhaps the D gene, given 6 matching bases. V was cut back by 6 bases and J by 8 bases, leaving a gap of 14 bases between them. Including the terminal cysteine and phenylalanine, the CDR3 comprises 13 residues. Here the CDR3 DNA is all that survives: 39 bases in frame from base 1. Based on the germline V gene, the CDR1 and CDR2 sequences are MNHEY and SVGAGI.